These 24 T cell receptor beta chains came from one sample sequenced in a study of T cells in Graves' hyperthyroidism and ophthalmopathy. Amplification targeted TCR beta CDR3 regions from RNA transcripts. The HTBI primer set served for first-round RT-PCR of the TCR CDR3. TCRdb re-analysed the multiplex PCR reads in MiXCR, keeping a single row per CDR3 protein. Of about 560,000 distinct CDR3 sequences listed, about a sixth were seen once; the top ten hold about 20%. Material for sequencing was blood. These receptors all come from a woman under 30 with Graves' hyperthyroidism.

This clonotype occurred a few times. The junction shows a germline mismatch at one end, possibly a read error. CDR3 coding DNA: TGTGCCAGCAGTGACACAGTGGAGCCCGAAAAACTGTTCTTT. This translates into CASSDTVEPEKLFF. The rearrangement joins TRBV2 to TRBJ1-4; D unresolved. Germline V gives CDR1 SNHLY, CDR2 FYNNEI. This CDR3 is built from 14 residues.

This clonotype was observed a handful of times. The junction shows a germline mismatch at one end, possibly a read error. This chain joins TRBV28 and TRBJ2-5; D not certain. CDR1 is MDHEN, CDR2 SYDVKM, per germline. CDR3 length: 12 residues. The CDR3 sequence is CASGLEEETQYF. The CDR3 DNA reads TGTGCCAGCGGTTTAGAGGAGGAGACCCAGTACTTC.

This clonotype was observed many times. The V gene is TRBV3-1, the J gene TRBJ1-2, with 9 bases that match TRBD1. Germline V CDR1 and CDR2: LGHDT, YNNKEL (reference sequence). There are 16 residues in the CDR3. With 1 base clipped from V and 5 bases from J, the junction kept 8 bases outside the gene matches. The CDR3 loop reads CASSQVGRDRAYGYTF. The CDR3 DNA sequence: TGTGCCAGCAGCCAAGTGGGCCGGGACAGGGCGTATGGCTACACCTTC.

This chain uses TRBV7-3 with TRBJ2-2, with TRBD2 matching 16 bases. V was clipped by 5 bases and J by 4 bases; unmatched bases: 10. Germline lookup yields CDR1 SGHTA and CDR2 FQGTGA. The CDR3 is 19 residues long. CDR3 nucleotides: TGTGCCAGCAGCCCTTCCGGGACTAGCGGGGGGGTTCGCACCGGGGAGCTGTTTTTT. Its protein is CASSPSGTSGGVRTGELFF. The complete variable domain, with remaining parts taken from reference TRBV7-3 and TRBJ2-2, reads GAGVSQTPSNKVTEKGKYVELRCDPISGHTALYWYRQSLGQGPEFLIYFQGTGAADDSGLPNDRFFAVRPEGSVSTLKIQRTERGDSAVYLCASSPSGTSGGVRTGELFFGEGSRLTVL.

This clonotype was seen ten or more times. The rearrangement uses TRBV12-3 or TRBV12-4 and TRBJ1-1, with no clear D. Trimming cost V 8 bases and J 3 bases, with 16 bases left between them. The CDR3 runs 14 residues. CDR3 coding DNA: TGTGCCAGCTGCAAAACTGGGTTGGACACTGAAGCTTTCTTT. Protein product: CASCKTGLDTEAFF.

In its sample, this clonotype was seen a few times. The chain uses TRBV19 and TRBJ1-1; 8 bases map to TRBD1. Per the germline V gene, CDR1 is LNHDA and CDR2 is SQIVND (reference sequence). With 3 bases clipped from V and 4 bases from J, the junction kept 10 bases outside the gene matches. This CDR3 has 16 amino acids. Here the CDR3 reads CASSIRQGNGGTEAFF. The CDR3, as DNA: TGTGCCAGTAGTATCCGACAGGGGAATGGGGGCACTGAAGCTTTCTTT. The full variable domain, completed using reference TRBV19 and TRBJ1-1, is DGGITQSPKYLFRKEGQNVTLSCEQNLNHDAMYWYRQDPGQGLRLIYYSQIVNDFQKGDIAEGYSVSREKKESFPLTVTSAQKNPTAFYLCASSIRQGNGGTEAFFGQGTRLTVV.

In its sample, this clonotype was seen many times. The chain employs TRBV20-1 and TRBJ2-7; D not certain. This CDR3 comprises 13 residues. Germline CDR1 DFQATT, CDR2 SNEGSKA (reference sequence). Deletions cut 7 bases from V and 1 base from J, with 14 bases between. For the CDR3, the DNA is TGCAGTGTGATGCTTCCCGCTTCCTACGAGCAGTACTTC. It is translated as CSVMLPASYEQYF.

In its sample, this clonotype was seen many times. This sequence joins TRBV12-3 or TRBV12-4 and TRBJ1-6; TRBD1 is a possible D gene (6 bases). V gave up 5 bases and J gave up 0 bases, with 11 bases separating them. CDR3 length equals 16 residues. The CDR3 region is CASSQGPSSYNSPLHF. DNA for the CDR3: TGTGCCAGCAGTCAGGGGCCGAGCTCCTATAATTCACCCCTCCACTTT.

This chain connects TRBV6-4 to TRBJ2-1, with D perhaps assigned TRBD1 or TRBD2 (7 bases each). The CDR3 has 15 amino acids. The germline CDR1 and CDR2 sequences are MRHNA and SNTAGT. The V gene lost 0 bases and the J gene lost 6 bases, with 12 bases spanning the gap. The CDR3 bases are TGTGCCAGCAGTGACTCGACAGGGAGGGGCAATGAGCAGTTCTTC. This sequence encodes CASSDSTGRGNEQFF.

This clonotype was detected a few times. J is TRBJ1-2 and V is TRBV10-3; D not certain. This CDR3 spans 12 amino acids. Germline V gene lookup returns CDR1 ENHRY and CDR2 SYGVKD. With 7 bases removed from V and 4 bases from J, the gap between germline ends came to 10 bases. The CDR3 region has the DNA TGTGCCATCACTGGGGAGGCCTATGGCTACACCTTC. Protein: CAITGEAYGYTF.

Details on this clonotype: Because it lacks the conserved phenylalanine or tryptophan at the end, this CDR3 is likely a read error. V is TRBV2 and J is TRBJ1-1; 10 bases map to TRBD1. This CDR3 has 15 residues. Germline CDR1 and CDR2: SNHLY and FYNNEI. V trimming: 7 bases; J trimming: 6 bases; junction bases outside the gene matches: 11. The CDR3 DNA reads TGTGCCAGCAACAATCCGGGACAGGGGTTCCCTGAAGCTTTCCTT. Its translation is CASNNPGQGFPEAFL.

The J gene is TRBJ1-4, the V gene TRBV14; 7 positions agree with TRBD1. CDR3 length: 12 residues. Unmatched junction bases numbered 2, after V lost 5 bases and J lost 8 bases. Germline loops: CDR1 SGHDN, CDR2 FVKESK. CDR3 region: CASSRQGEKLFF. CDR3 DNA sequence: TGTGCCAGCAGCAGACAGGGAGAAAAACTGTTTTTT.

Here the CDR3 reads CASSDEGLAGGEFF. The CDR3 DNA follows: TGTGCCAGCAGTGACGAGGGACTAGCGGGAGGCGAGTTCTTC. The genes are TRBV6-4 and TRBJ2-1; 15 nucleotides align to TRBD2. Germline CDR1 and CDR2: MRHNA and SNTAGT. Losses at the gene ends were 2 bases for V and 14 bases for J; bases not matched to a gene: 4. The CDR3 spans 14 residues.

This clonotype occurred a few times. The genes are TRBV7-2 and TRBJ1-2; 7 positions agree with TRBD1. From germline, CDR1 is SGHTA and CDR2 FQGNSA. The CDR3 is 16 residues long. Losses at the gene ends were 5 bases for V and 8 bases for J; bases not matched to a gene: 17. CDR3 loop: CASSPNWGNRGRGYTF. CDR3 DNA sequence: TGTGCCAGCAGCCCTAACTGGGGTAACAGGGGAAGAGGCTACACCTTC.

This clonotype was picked up many times. V is TRBV12-3 or TRBV12-4 and J is TRBJ1-2; tentatively, D is TRBD1 (6 bases). V was cut by 3 bases and J by 7 bases, with 15 bases left in between. The CDR3 covers 14 residues. CDR3 sequence reads: CASSFLGGRFGYTF. The DNA for the CDR3 is TGTGCCAGCAGTTTTTTAGGGGGGCGCTTTGGCTACACCTTC.

This clonotype was seen a few times. The V and J genes are TRBV6-4 and TRBJ2-3, with 7 positions matching TRBD2. CDR1 is MRHNA, CDR2 SNTAGT, per germline. The CDR3 length is 15 residues. J lost 2 bases, V lost 5 bases, and 7 bases had no gene match. The CDR3: CASSPIAGSTDTQYF. The CDR3 DNA reads as TGTGCCAGCAGTCCAATAGCGGGTTCCACAGATACGCAGTATTTT.

V usage is TRBV11-2 and J usage is TRBJ2-3, with D unresolved. V gave up 5 bases and J gave up 6 bases, with 12 bases separating them. The CDR3 is 13 amino acids. Germline V gene lookup returns CDR1 SGHAT and CDR2 FQNNGV. CDR3 loop: CASSPVFRDTQYF. DNA for the CDR3: TGTGCCAGCAGCCCCGTTTTCAGGGATACGCAGTATTTT.

The J gene is TRBJ2-1, the V gene TRBV10-1, with 8 bases aligning to TRBD2. After removal of 2 bases from V and 3 bases from J, the junction contained 6 bases not matched to a gene. CDR3 length: 16 amino acids. The germline V gene has CDR1 WNHNN and CDR2 SYGVQD (reference sequence). The CDR3 DNA is TGCGCCAGCAGTGAGACTAGCGGTGTCATCTACAATGAGCAGTTCTTC. Its translation is CASSETSGVIYNEQFF.

This clonotype was counted only a few times. The CDR3 loop is CATSGVGGGETQYF. CDR3 DNA sequence: TGTGCCACCAGCGGGGTAGGCGGGGGGGAGACCCAGTACTTC. This chain connects TRBV15 to TRBJ2-5, with TRBD2 identical over 8 bases. Germline CDR1 is LNHNV and CDR2 is YYDKDF (reference sequence). This CDR3 has 14 amino acids. The V and J ends lost 5 bases and 5 bases, in that order; junction bases with no gene match: 7.

This clonotype was seen many times. V is TRBV11-2 and J is TRBJ2-3; 7 bases line up with TRBD2. The length of the CDR3 is 15 residues. Germline CDR1 reads SGHAT; CDR2 reads FQNNGV. Trimming at V came to 5 bases and at J to 6 bases, leaving 11 bases not matched to a gene. CDR3 loop: CASSTRLAPRDTQYF. CDR3 sequence (DNA): TGTGCCAGCAGCACCAGACTAGCCCCCCGGGATACGCAGTATTTT.

At least ten counts were recorded for this clonotype. This rearrangement joins TRBV20-1 to TRBJ2-1; D gene uncertain. V lost 6 bases, J lost 0 bases, and 12 bases lay in between. In germline, CDR1 is DFQATT, CDR2 SNEGSKA (reference sequence). This CDR3 is built from 14 residues. CDR3: CSAFNEDSYNEQFF. CDR3 sequence (DNA): TGCAGTGCCTTTAACGAGGACTCCTACAATGAGCAGTTCTTC.

The chain has TRBV6-1 and TRBJ2-5, with a tentative D call TRBD1 (7 bases). Deletions cut 8 bases from V and 5 bases from J, with 21 bases between. Germline CDR1 is MNHNS and CDR2 is SASEGT. This CDR3 spans 15 amino acids. CDR3 protein: CASQIAETGRETQYF. The CDR3 nucleotides read TGTGCCAGCCAAATCGCCGAGACAGGGAGGGAGACCCAGTACTTC.

This clonotype was recorded once. The rearrangement links TRBV7-9 to TRBJ2-3, with 12 bases identical to TRBD2. Per the germline V gene, CDR1 is SEHNR and CDR2 is FQNEAQ (reference sequence). The CDR3 contains 17 residues. V gave up 2 bases and J gave up 4 bases; unmatched junction bases: 7. CDR3 bases: TGTGCCAGCAGCTTAATTACTGGACTAGCGGGGTCAGATACGCAGTATTTT. Translated, it gives CASSLITGLAGSDTQYF.

The rearrangement uses TRBV11-2 and TRBJ2-5; D is perhaps TRBD1 (6 bases). The CDR3 runs 19 residues. Germline-derived CDR1 and CDR2 are SGHAT and FQNNGV. V shed 4 bases and J shed 2 bases, with 26 bases lying between them. CDR3: CASSSLGAGTIHWQETQYF. CDR3 coding DNA: TGTGCCAGCAGCTCTCTGGGGGCAGGGACAATTCATTGGCAAGAGACCCAGTACTTC.